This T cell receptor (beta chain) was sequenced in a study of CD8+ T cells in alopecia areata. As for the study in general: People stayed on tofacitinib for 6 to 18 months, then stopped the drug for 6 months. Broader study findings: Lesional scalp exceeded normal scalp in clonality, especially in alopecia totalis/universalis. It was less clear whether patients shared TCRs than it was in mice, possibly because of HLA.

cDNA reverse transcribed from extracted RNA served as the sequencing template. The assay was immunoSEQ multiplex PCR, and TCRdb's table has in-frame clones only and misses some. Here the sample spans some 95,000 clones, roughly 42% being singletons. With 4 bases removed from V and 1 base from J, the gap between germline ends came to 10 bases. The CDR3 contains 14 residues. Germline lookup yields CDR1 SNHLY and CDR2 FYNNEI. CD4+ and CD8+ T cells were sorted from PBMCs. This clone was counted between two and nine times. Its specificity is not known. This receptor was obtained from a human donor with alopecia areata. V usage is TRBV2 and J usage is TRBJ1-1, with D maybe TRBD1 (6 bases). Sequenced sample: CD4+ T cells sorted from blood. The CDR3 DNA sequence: TGTGCCAGCAGTGGTTGGGGGCCGAACACTGAAGCTTTCTTT. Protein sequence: CASSGWGPNTEAFF.